These 18 T cell receptor beta chains came from one sample sequenced in a study of PD-1 blockade in classical Hodgkin lymphoma. Each and every patient relapsed after autologous stem cell transplantation, and patients got differing brentuximab vedotin exposure. Repertoires were generated with immunoSEQ multiplex PCR, while TCRdb's copy carries only in-frame clones and drops some. The table has over 35,000 clones, about 82% seen once; the top ten hold about 10%. Sequencing was performed on peripheral blood mononuclear cells (PBMCs), taken at baseline. These receptor sequences come from a human donor with classical Hodgkin lymphoma.

The chain joins TRBV6-5 to TRBJ1-6; D ambiguous. V was shortened by 0 bases and J by 7 bases, with 4 bases between the two germline ends. CDR3 length: 13 residues. The V gene's germline CDR1 is MNHEY and CDR2 SVGAGI. The CDR3 is CASSYSQNSPLHF. The CDR3 DNA reads as TGTGCCAGCAGTTACTCCCAGAATTCACCCCTCCACTTT.

V and J are TRBV19 and TRBJ1-1; no clear D gene. This CDR3 has 13 amino acids. Germline loops: CDR1 LNHDA, CDR2 SQIVND (reference sequence). The V end lost 5 bases, the J end lost 5 bases, and 12 bases lay between the germline ends. The CDR3 loop is CASSVEVGTEAFF. The CDR3 DNA sequence: TGTGCCAGTAGTGTCGAAGTAGGGACTGAAGCTTTCTTT.

The CDR3 coding sequence is TGTGCCAGCAGCCGGACTCTGGCGGGCAATCAGCCCCAGCATTTT. Translated, it gives CASSRTLAGNQPQHF. V gene TRBV7-1 combines with J gene TRBJ1-5; D gene unclear. TRBV7-1 is an ORF; its function is uncertain. Trimming took 5 bases from V and 2 from J, leaving 13 bases between them. The CDR3 loop spans 15 amino acids.

V and J are TRBV6-5 and TRBJ1-1; the D gene is possibly TRBD1 (5 bases). V dropped 4 bases and J dropped 8 bases, with 8 bases sitting between them. This CDR3 is built from 11 residues. Germline-derived CDR1 and CDR2 are MNHEY and SVGAGI. The chain's CDR3 is CASSSTVEAFF. The CDR3 DNA reads as TGTGCCAGCAGTTCGACAGTGGAAGCTTTCTTT.

V usage is TRBV19 and J usage is TRBJ1-5, with 7 nucleotides matching TRBD1. V shed 4 bases, J shed 0 bases, and the junction held 6 bases outside the gene matches. Germline values: CDR1 LNHDA, CDR2 SQIVND (reference sequence). The CDR3 totals 16 residues. The CDR3: CASSRTGAYSNQPQHF. The CDR3 DNA is TGTGCCAGTAGTAGAACAGGGGCCTATAGCAATCAGCCCCAGCATTTT.

V gene TRBV6-5 combines with J gene TRBJ2-2; D is perhaps TRBD2 (5 bases). The CDR3 loop spans 11 amino acids. Germline CDR1 and CDR2: MNHEY and SVGAGI. Trimming took 6 bases from V and 6 from J, leaving 5 bases between them. The CDR3 region has the DNA TGTGCCAGCAGGAGGGCCGGGGAGCTGTTTTTT. It specifies CASRRAGELFF.

The chain links TRBV7-2 to TRBJ2-7; maybe TRBD2 (6 bases). The CDR3 is made up of 15 amino acids. Germline CDR1 and CDR2: SGHTA and FQGNSA. V lost 5 bases and J lost 4, with 18 bases in between. The CDR3 loop reads CASSPMPGEQYEQYF. The CDR3 DNA reads as TGTGCCAGCAGCCCCATGCCGGGAGAACAGTACGAGCAGTACTTC. The variable domain in full, with the rest retrieved from reference TRBV7-2 and TRBJ2-7, is GAGVSQSPSNKVTEKGKDVELRCDPISGHTALYWYRQSLGQGLEFLIYFQGNSAPDKSGLPSDRFSAERTGGSVSTLTIQRTQQEDSAVYLCASSPMPGEQYEQYFGPGTRLTVT.

The chain employs TRBV11-2 and TRBJ2-7; possibly TRBD1 for D (5 bases). Trimming left V 3 bases short and J 7 bases short, with 13 bases between. There are 13 residues in the CDR3. Looked up from germline, CDR1 is SGHAT and CDR2 is FQNNGV. In DNA, the CDR3 is TGTGCCAGCAGCTTCGACCCCAAGGGGGAGCAGTACTTC. This sequence encodes CASSFDPKGEQYF.

The chain uses TRBV18 and TRBJ2-1; tentatively, D is TRBD2 (6 bases). Per the germline V gene, CDR1 is KGHSH and CDR2 is LQKENI. V was shortened by 3 bases and J by 0 bases, with 15 bases between the two germline ends. The CDR3 extends over 17 amino acids. The chain's CDR3 is CASSPRLADLSYNEQFF. In nucleotides, the CDR3 is TGTGCCAGCTCACCTAGATTAGCGGACCTCTCCTACAATGAGCAGTTCTTC. Using reference TRBV18 and TRBJ2-1 for the parts outside the CDR3, the full variable domain is NAGVMQNPRHLVRRRGQEARLRCSPMKGHSHVYWYRQLPEEGLKFMVYLQKENIIDESGMPKERFSAEFPKEGPSILRIQQVVRGDSAAYFCASSPRLADLSYNEQFFGPGTRLTVL.

The chain joins TRBV12-5 to TRBJ2-5; possibly TRBD1 or TRBD2 for D (5 bases each). Looked up from germline, CDR1 is LGHNT and CDR2 is FRNRAP. Deletions cut 2 bases from V and 9 bases from J, with 13 bases between. This CDR3 spans 13 amino acids. The CDR3 coding sequence is TGTGCTAGTGGTTTGCAGGGAGTGAGTCCCCAGTACTTC. Translated, it gives CASGLQGVSPQYF.

V usage is TRBV5-4 and J usage is TRBJ2-2; 7 bases agree with TRBD2. Germline values: CDR1 SGHNT, CDR2 YYREEE (reference sequence). V lost 0 bases, J lost 6 bases, and 2 bases stayed unmatched. This CDR3 has 14 residues. CDR3 residues: CASSLDTSAGELFF. The CDR3 region has the DNA TGTGCCAGCAGCTTGGACACTAGCGCCGGGGAGCTGTTTTTT.

This clone is labeled as medium-sized. Other DNA sequences in the sample encode the same CDR3. V gene TRBV11-2 combines with J gene TRBJ2-7, with D perhaps TRBD1 or TRBD2 (5 bases each). This CDR3 region has 13 residues. CDR1 is SGHAT and CDR2 is FQNNGV in the germline V gene. Trimming shortened V by 1 base and J by 3 bases, and 7 bases separated the two germline ends. CDR3 sequence: CASSLGDGYEQYF. DNA for the CDR3: TGTGCCAGCAGCTTAGGGGACGGCTACGAGCAGTACTTC.

The chain uses TRBV11-2 and TRBJ2-7; 9 positions match TRBD1. Germline loops: CDR1 SGHAT, CDR2 FQNNGV. V gave up 6 bases and J gave up 5 bases; unmatched junction bases: 11. This CDR3 spans 15 amino acids. DNA of the CDR3: TGTGCCAGCAGATCCCCCGGGACAGGGCGGCACGAGCAGTACTTC. Translating it yields CASRSPGTGRHEQYF.

The CDR3 spells CASSLTSRPYEQYF. As DNA, the CDR3 is TGTGCCAGCAGTTTGACTAGTCGGCCCTACGAGCAGTACTTC. This sequence joins TRBV27 and TRBJ2-7; D perhaps matches TRBD2 (6 bases). V gave up 3 bases and J gave up 2 bases, with 11 bases separating them. Looked up from germline, CDR1 is MNHEY and CDR2 is SMNVEV (reference sequence). The CDR3 extends over 14 amino acids.

V is TRBV28 and J is TRBJ1-2; possible D gene TRBD1, 5 bases. CDR1 MDHEN and CDR2 SYDVKM come from the germline V gene. The CDR3 length is 10 residues. The germline V and J ends were trimmed by 8 bases and 5 bases, with 6 bases remaining between them. The CDR3 spells CASSGYGYTF. In DNA, the CDR3 is TGTGCCAGCTCAGGGTATGGCTACACCTTC.

V is TRBV28 and J is TRBJ1-2; D not resolved. V was shortened by 4 bases and J by 2 bases, with 11 bases between the two germline ends. The CDR3 is 14 residues long. Looked up from germline, CDR1 is MDHEN and CDR2 is SYDVKM. This chain's CDR3 is CASSSLGRNYGYTF. The CDR3 DNA follows: TGTGCCAGCAGTTCTCTTGGACGGAACTATGGCTACACCTTC.

The V gene is TRBV11-2, the J gene TRBJ2-4, with TRBD1 matching over 8 bases. The CDR3 runs to 14 residues. The junction had 3 bases not matched to a gene; V was cut back by 5 bases and J by 3 bases. Per the germline V gene, CDR1 is SGHAT and CDR2 is FQNNGV. CDR3 DNA sequence: TGTGCCAGCAGCATTGGACAGGGCAAAAACATTCAGTACTTC. Residues: CASSIGQGKNIQYF.

This chain uses TRBV4-1 with TRBJ1-2; 9 bases agree with TRBD1. The CDR3 is 16 amino acids. J gave up 7 bases and V 4 bases, and 13 bases lay outside the gene matches. Germline V gives CDR1 MGHRA, CDR2 YSYEKL. In DNA form, the CDR3 reads TGCGCCAGCAGCCGCGACGGGACAGGGAGGGGGGCTGGCTACACCTTC. It translates to CASSRDGTGRGAGYTF.